This T cell receptor (beta chain) was sequenced in a study of naive and memory T cell subsets. Four PCR rounds used nested alpha and beta constant region primers plus the SP2 primer. TCRdb processed the 5' RACE reads anew with MiXCR; each CDR3 protein has one entry. The sample has approximately 58,000 distinct CDR3 sequences; roughly 6.7% are singletons. TCR cDNA received a 3' ligated oligonucleotide that carried a UMI. Adult healthy volunteers gave 2.5 ml peripheral blood for whole-blood RNA. Germline CDR1 and CDR2: SGHTA and FQGNSA. This CDR3 has 17 residues. With V trimmed by 1 base and J by 3 bases, 0 bases remained unmatched.

This chain uses TRBV7-2 with TRBJ2-6; 13 bases match TRBD2. The source is a male donor in good health. CDR3 protein: CASSLGLAGGGANVLTF. The CDR3 nucleotides are TGTGCCAGCAGCTTAGGACTAGCGGGAGGTGGGGCCAACGTCCTGACTTTC.